The T cell receptor (beta chain) under discussion was sequenced for a study of T cell clonality in common variable immunodeficiency. This table comes from immunoSEQ multiplex PCR, and its TCRdb copy is limited to in-frame clones, with some not included. The sample shows around 39,000 clones, no singletons; the ten largest hold roughly 3.2%. CDR1 and CDR2 from the germline V gene are SGHVS and FQNEAQ. The junction had 9 bases not matched to a gene; V was cut back by 5 bases and J by 4 bases. CDR3 length: 15 amino acids. Donors gave about 5 to 8 ml heparinized peripheral whole blood. This clone was picked up many times. Antigen specificity is unknown. The missing CDR3 end, 3 residues past where the read stops, is filled in from the germline J gene. Study-wide points: What drives increased CVID clonality needs T cell subpopulation sequencing. Patient heterogeneity in the CVID cohort limited correlations between repertoire features and clinical complications.

The sequenced sample consisted of peripheral blood mononuclear cells. This chain links TRBV7-8 with TRBJ1-1; 8 bases map to TRBD1. This sequence originates from a person aged 18 to 75 in good health. CDR3 DNA (partial): TGTGCCAGCAGCGGCTACAGGGGGGCCTCCACTGAA. Translated: CASSGYRGASTE. The whole CDR3 sequence is CASSGYRGASTEAFF.